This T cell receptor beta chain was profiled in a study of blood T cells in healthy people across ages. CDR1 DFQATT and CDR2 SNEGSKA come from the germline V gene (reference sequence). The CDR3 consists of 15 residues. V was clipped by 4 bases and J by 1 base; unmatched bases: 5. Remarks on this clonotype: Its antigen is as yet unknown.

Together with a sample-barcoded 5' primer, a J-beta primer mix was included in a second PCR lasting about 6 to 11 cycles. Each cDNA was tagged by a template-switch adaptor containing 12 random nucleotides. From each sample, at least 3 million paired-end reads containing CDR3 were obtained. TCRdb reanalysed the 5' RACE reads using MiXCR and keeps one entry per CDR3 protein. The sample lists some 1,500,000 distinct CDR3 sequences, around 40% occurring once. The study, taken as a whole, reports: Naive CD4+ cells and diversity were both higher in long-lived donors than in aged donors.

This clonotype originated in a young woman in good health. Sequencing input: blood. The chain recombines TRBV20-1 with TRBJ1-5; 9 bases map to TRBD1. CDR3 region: CSATQGTGSNQPQHF. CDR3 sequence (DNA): TGCAGTGCTACCCAAGGGACAGGGAGCAATCAGCCCCAGCATTTT.